The TCR beta chain under discussion was sequenced for a study of cytomegalovirus exposure and HLA in healthy donors. The study's findings and limits: For cytomegalovirus status, the classifier reportedly gave diagnoses with high specificity and sensitivity.

Trimming removed 8 bases at V and 1 base at J, with 6 bases between. CDR1 and CDR2 (germline): LNHDA, SQIVND (reference sequence). The CDR3 runs to 12 residues. In the case of this clone: What it binds is unknown.

Assay used: immunoSEQ multiplex PCR; TCRdb lists only in-frame clones, some missing. Among over 45,000 clones listed, just over 90% were seen once. The origin of this receptor is a man aged 18 to 30 in good health and CMV-seronegative. Sequencing was done on a sample of PBMCs. V usage is TRBV19 and J usage is TRBJ2-1, with D unclear. CDR3 bases: TGTGCCAGTTCCTTTTCCTACAATGAGCAGTTCTTC. Translated: CASSFSYNEQFF.